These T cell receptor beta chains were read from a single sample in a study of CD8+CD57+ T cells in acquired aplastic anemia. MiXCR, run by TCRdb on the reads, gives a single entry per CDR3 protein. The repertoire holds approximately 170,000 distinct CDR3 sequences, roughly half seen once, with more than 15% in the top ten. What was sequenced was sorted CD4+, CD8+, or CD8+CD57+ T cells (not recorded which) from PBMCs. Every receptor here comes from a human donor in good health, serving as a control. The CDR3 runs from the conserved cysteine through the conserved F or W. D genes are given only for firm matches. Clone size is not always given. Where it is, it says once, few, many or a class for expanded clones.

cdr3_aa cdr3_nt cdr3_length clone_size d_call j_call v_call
CATGGGAEAFF TGTGCCACCGGCGGGGGGGCTGAAGCTTTCTTT 11 few - TRBJ1-1 TRBV15
CSAGAGTRASGYTF TGCAGTGCTGGAGCCGGGACAAGGGCCAGTGGCTACACCTTC 14 once - TRBJ1-2 TRBV20-1
CAWSSHLGIRDGNTIYF TGTGCCTGGAGTTCCCACCTCGGGATCAGGGACGGAAACACCATATATTTT 17 - - TRBJ1-3 TRBV30
CASSDGQGSSPLHF TGTGCCAGCAGTGACGGACAGGGGAGTTCACCCCTCCACTTT 14 - TRBD1 TRBJ1-6 TRBV2
CASSIDSTGNTIYF TGTGCCAGTAGTATAGATTCCACTGGAAACACCATATATTTT 14 once - TRBJ1-3 TRBV19
CASSLGVNQPQHF TGTGCCAGTAGTTTGGGGGTCAATCAGCCCCAGCATTTT 13 many - TRBJ1-5 TRBV19
CASSSGSGGAFEQFF TGTGCCAGCAGCTCAGGTAGCGGGGGGGCTTTTGAGCAGTTCTTC 15 many TRBD2 TRBJ2-1 TRBV5-8
CASSRNGGDGYTF TGTGCCAGCAGCCGAAACGGGGGGGATGGCTACACCTTC 13 many - TRBJ1-2 TRBV3-1
CASSSRVNQPQHF TGTGCCAGCAGTTCCCGAGTAAATCAGCCCCAGCATTTT 13 - - TRBJ1-5 TRBV27
CASSDALGQETQYF TGTGCCAGCAGTGATGCGTTGGGGCAAGAGACCCAGTACTTC 14 many - TRBJ2-5 TRBV2
CASEGGSGANVLTF TGTGCCAGCGAAGGGGGCTCTGGGGCCAACGTCCTGACTTTC 14 - - TRBJ2-6 TRBV15
CASSLITGYEQYF TGTGCCAGCAGCTTGATCACAGGCTACGAGCAGTACTTC 13 once - TRBJ2-7 TRBV7-2
CASSAAGYSNQPQHF TGTGCCAGCAGCGCCGCTGGGTATAGCAATCAGCCCCAGCATTTT 15 - - TRBJ1-5 TRBV7-3
CASSPRTGELFF TGTGCCAGCAGTCCCCGGACCGGGGAGCTGTTTTTT 12 many - TRBJ2-2 TRBV14